The 25 T cell receptor beta chains in this list originate from one sample, sequenced in a study of cytomegalovirus exposure and HLA in healthy donors. Only in-frame clones appear in the TCRdb table, and some are missing; sequencing was by immunoSEQ multiplex PCR. The repertoire includes tens of thousands of clones, less than 90% of them detected once, and about 12% sits in the top ten. The sequenced material came from PBMCs. The source is a woman under 30 in good health and CMV-seropositive.

The chain has TRBV13 and TRBJ2-7; a weak D match, TRBD2 (5 bases). CDR1 is PRHDT and CDR2 is FYEKMQ in the germline V gene (reference sequence). Trimming pared 0 bases from V and 0 bases from J, leaving 12 bases between. There are 16 residues in the CDR3. CDR3 residues: CASSLGAADSSYEQYF. The CDR3 DNA sequence: TGTGCCAGCAGCTTAGGGGCAGCGGATAGCTCCTACGAGCAGTACTTC.

The V gene is TRBV9, the J gene TRBJ2-2; 9 nucleotides align to TRBD1. The CDR3 consists of 16 residues. The trim removed 3 bases at V and 4 bases at J, leaving 7 bases unmatched. In germline, CDR1 is SGDLS, CDR2 YYNGEE. The CDR3: CASSALQGAITGELFF. The CDR3, as DNA: TGTGCCAGCAGCGCCTTACAGGGGGCGATCACCGGGGAGCTGTTTTTT.

The CDR3 here is CASSDREEPQHF. CDR3 in DNA: TGCGCCAGCAGTGATCGGGAGGAGCCCCAGCATTTT. The rearrangement joins TRBV10-1 to TRBJ1-5; D gene uncertain. In germline, CDR1 is WNHNN, CDR2 SYGVQD (reference sequence). The ends were cut back, 3 bases at V and 8 bases at J, with 8 bases in the middle. The CDR3 is made up of 12 amino acids.

The genes are TRBV10-3 and TRBJ2-5; TRBD2 might be the D (7 bases). V gave up 2 bases and J gave up 1 base, with 14 bases separating them. Germline CDR1 is ENHRY and CDR2 is SYGVKD. CDR3 size: 16 residues. CDR3 region: CAISEGGAGAQETQYF. The CDR3 DNA follows: TGTGCCATCAGTGAGGGGGGGGCCGGAGCCCAAGAGACCCAGTACTTC.

V and J are TRBV19 and TRBJ2-7; 10 nucleotides match TRBD1. This CDR3 has 17 residues. Germline loops: CDR1 LNHDA, CDR2 SQIVND (reference sequence). After removal of 2 bases from V and 0 bases from J, the junction contained 7 bases not matched to a gene. The CDR3 sequence: CASSISGTGAFSYEQYF. The DNA for the CDR3 is TGTGCCAGTAGTATAAGTGGGACAGGGGCCTTCTCCTACGAGCAGTACTTC.

This chain uses TRBV9 with TRBJ1-1, with a tentative D call TRBD1 (6 bases). Trimming shortened V by 4 bases and J by 4 bases, and 14 bases separated the two germline ends. Germline lookup yields CDR1 SGDLS and CDR2 YYNGEE. This CDR3 spans 14 amino acids. For the CDR3, the DNA is TGTGCCAGCAGCCCTCCAGGGGTCCGCACTGAAGCTTTCTTT. It encodes CASSPPGVRTEAFF.

This rearrangement joins TRBV10-2 to TRBJ2-7, with TRBD1 matching 7 bases. Germline CDR1 is WSHSY and CDR2 is SAAADI. The CDR3 has 13 amino acids. V shed 6 bases, J shed 0 bases, and the junction held 2 bases outside the gene matches. The CDR3, as DNA: TGCGCCAGCAGGGGACAGTTCTCCTACGAGCAGTACTTC. It yields the protein CASRGQFSYEQYF.

The chain joins TRBV7-3 to TRBJ2-5; unclear D gene. The length of the CDR3 is 15 residues. Germline lookup yields CDR1 SGHTA and CDR2 FQGTGA. Trimming cost V 0 bases and J 4 bases, with 12 bases left between them. The CDR3 DNA sequence: TGTGCCAGCAGCTTAACGGGTGCGGTGATAGAGACCCAGTACTTC. Protein: CASSLTGAVIETQYF.

This clone was found once. The chain joins TRBV9 to TRBJ2-5; maybe TRBD2 (6 bases). Deletions cut 1 base from V and 3 bases from J, with 13 bases between. Germline V lookup: CDR1 SGDLS, CDR2 YYNGEE. The CDR3 runs to 15 residues. The CDR3 DNA reads as TGTGCCAGCAGCGTACGGGGGACCGGGGAAGAGACCCAGTACTTC. This translates into CASSVRGTGEETQYF.

This sequence joins TRBV6-1 and TRBJ2-3; TRBD2 matches at 8 bases. CDR3 length: 16 residues. Germline V gene data show CDR1 as MNHNS and CDR2 as SASEGT. V lost 1 base, J lost 2 bases, and 5 bases stayed unmatched. The CDR3 DNA reads as TGTGCCAGCAGTGAAGACCGGCGGGGGGCCACAGATACGCAGTATTTT. It translates to CASSEDRRGATDTQYF.

This clone was counted a single time. The chain combines TRBV2 with TRBJ1-5; D uncertain. V was cut by 5 bases and J by 0 bases, with 14 bases left in between. Germline-derived CDR1 and CDR2 are SNHLY and FYNNEI. The CDR3 extends over 16 amino acids. The DNA for the CDR3 is TGTGCCAGCAGTCCCGACACCTTCCGTAGCAATCAGCCCCAGCATTTT. It encodes CASSPDTFRSNQPQHF. The entire variable domain, with the rest obtained from reference TRBV2 and TRBJ1-5, is as follows: EPEVTQTPSHQVTQMGQEVILRCVPISNHLYFYWYRQILGQKVEFLVSFYNNEISEKSEIFDDQFSVERPDGSNFTLKIRSTKLEDSAMYFCASSPDTFRSNQPQHFGDGTRLSIL.

This sequence joins TRBV5-1 and TRBJ1-4; D is uncertain. Per the germline V gene, CDR1 is SGHRS and CDR2 is YFSETQ. Deletions cut 0 bases from V and 5 bases from J, with 11 bases between. The CDR3 loop spans 15 amino acids. CDR3 residues: CASSLALERNEKLFF. The CDR3 nucleotides read TGCGCCAGCAGCTTGGCCTTGGAGAGGAATGAAAAACTGTTTTTT.

Comments on this clone: Germline is not matched at one junction end, which may reflect a read error. V gene TRBV9 combines with J gene TRBJ2-3; TRBD1 matches at 11 bases. There are 16 residues in the CDR3. CDR1 and CDR2 from the germline V gene are SGDLS and YYNGEE. The CDR3 DNA follows: TGTGCCAGCAGGGTAGGGGGACAGGGGGGCACAGATACGCAGTATTTT. Amino acid sequence: CASRVGGQGGTDTQYF.

The table lists this clone with a few counts. V usage is TRBV5-1 and J usage is TRBJ2-1, with 9 bases that match TRBD1. Germline assignment: CDR1 SGHRS and CDR2 YFSETQ. Trimming took 4 bases from V and 0 from J; bases not matched to a gene: 2. The length of the CDR3 is 15 residues. Here the CDR3 reads CASSPGQGSYNEQFF. In DNA form, the CDR3 reads TGCGCCAGCAGCCCGGGACAGGGCTCCTACAATGAGCAGTTCTTC. Variable domain in full (rest from reference TRBV5-1 and TRBJ2-1): KAGVTQTPRYLIKTRGQQVTLSCSPISGHRSVSWYQQTPGQGLQFLFEYFSETQRNKGNFPGRFSGRQFSNSRSEMNVSTLELGDSALYLCASSPGQGSYNEQFFGPGTRLTVL.

CDR3 sequence: CAYSLHRGLNTEAFF. CDR3 DNA: TGTGCCTACTCACTTCACAGGGGTCTGAACACTGAAGCTTTCTTT. V and J are TRBV30 and TRBJ1-1; 7 bases are shared with TRBD1. J gave up 0 bases and V 7 bases, and 11 bases lay outside the gene matches. CDR1 and CDR2 (germline): GTSNPN, SVGIG (reference sequence). This CDR3 is 15 amino acids long. Combining the CDR3 with reference TRBV30 and TRBJ1-1 gives the whole variable domain SQTIHQWPATLVQPVGSPLSLECTVEGTSNPNLYWYRQAAGRGLQLLFYSVGIGQISSEVPQNLSASRPQDRQFILSSKKLLLSDSGFYLCAYSLHRGLNTEAFFGQGTRLTVV.

This rearrangement joins TRBV27 to TRBJ1-2, with 10 bases identical to TRBD1. CDR1 is MNHEY and CDR2 is SMNVEV in the germline V gene (reference sequence). V trimming: 5 bases; J trimming: 4 bases; junction bases outside the gene matches: 10. The CDR3 runs 16 residues. In DNA form, the CDR3 reads TGTGCCAGCAGTCCCGACAGGGGGCGGTTGGGCTATGGCTACACCTTC. Amino acid sequence: CASSPDRGRLGYGYTF.

This clone was detected only once. The V gene is TRBV6-5, the J gene TRBJ1-4; TRBD1 agrees at 9 bases. The CDR3 runs 14 residues. Germline V lookup: CDR1 MNHEY, CDR2 SVGAGI. Trimming at V came to 6 bases and at J to 7 bases, leaving 6 bases not matched to a gene. For the CDR3, the DNA is TGTGCCAGCAGCCCACAGGGGGCATCTGAAAAACTGTTTTTT. Residues: CASSPQGASEKLFF.

This chain uses TRBV28 with TRBJ1-3; D gene ambiguous. V was pared by 6 bases and J by 0 bases, with 15 bases between. There are 16 residues in the CDR3. The germline V gene encodes CDR1 MDHEN and CDR2 SYDVKM. CDR3 region: CASRDFGAHSGNTIYF. DNA for the CDR3: TGTGCCAGCAGGGACTTCGGTGCTCACTCTGGAAACACCATATATTTT.

The V and J genes are TRBV11-3 and TRBJ2-7; D gene unclear. V was pared by 5 bases and J by 1 base, with 12 bases between. Germline CDR1 is SGHNT and CDR2 is YENEEA. The CDR3 consists of 14 residues. The CDR3 here is CASSVVAASYEQYF. The CDR3 bases are TGTGCCAGCAGCGTGGTGGCGGCTTCCTACGAGCAGTACTTC.

Regarding this clone: At the DNA level, this CDR3 is encoded by other sequences in the same sample as well. The V call is TRBV19, the J call TRBJ1-2, with D perhaps TRBD1 (5 bases). The CDR3 consists of 15 residues. The V end was cut by 2 bases, the J end by 2 bases, with 12 bases between. Germline V gene lookup returns CDR1 LNHDA and CDR2 SQIVND (reference sequence). This CDR3 reads CASSISGEYNYGYTF. In nucleotides, the CDR3 is TGTGCCAGTAGTATATCGGGGGAGTACAACTATGGCTACACCTTC.

The chain carries TRBV5-1 and TRBJ2-3; 8 nucleotides line up with TRBD2. This CDR3 has 16 residues. Germline V gene sequence: CDR1 SGHRS, CDR2 YFSETQ. V lost 1 base and J lost 5; bases outside the gene matches: 9. The CDR3: CASSLFAGGPLDTQYF. In nucleotides, the CDR3 is TGCGCCAGCAGCTTGTTTGCGGGGGGTCCCTTAGATACGCAGTATTTT.

The V call is TRBV19, the J call TRBJ2-7; a possible D gene is TRBD2 (6 bases). The V gene's germline CDR1 is LNHDA and CDR2 SQIVND (reference sequence). Trimming stripped 5 bases from V and 4 bases from J, with 9 bases between. The CDR3 is made up of 12 amino acids. The CDR3 coding sequence is TGTGCCAGTAGTCCAGGAGGGTACGAGCAGTACTTC. This gives the protein CASSPGGYEQYF.

The V call is TRBV28, the J call TRBJ1-4; D is unresolved. Trimming took off 7 bases at V and 5 bases at J, with 20 bases between the two ends. The CDR3 has 16 residues. The germline V gene has CDR1 MDHEN and CDR2 SYDVKM. This CDR3 is CASMRVKPFVNEKLFF. In nucleotides, the CDR3 is TGTGCCAGCATGCGAGTCAAGCCGTTTGTCAATGAAAAACTGTTTTTT.

This sequence joins TRBV30 and TRBJ1-4; no firm D call. This CDR3 has 13 residues. V lost 0 bases, J lost 11 bases, and 13 bases lay in between. Germline V lookup: CDR1 GTSNPN, CDR2 SVGIG (reference sequence). In nucleotides, the CDR3 is TGTGCCTGGAGTGTAAATGAGGGTCGGAAACTGTTTTTT. Protein sequence: CAWSVNEGRKLFF.

CDR3: CASSLVGDTYEQYF. The CDR3 DNA follows: TGTGCCAGCAGCTTAGTAGGGGACACCTACGAGCAGTACTTC. This sequence joins TRBV7-8 and TRBJ2-7; a possible D gene is TRBD1 (6 bases). The V and J ends lost 1 base and 2 bases respectively, with 9 bases between them. This CDR3 region has 14 residues. Per the germline V gene, CDR1 is SGHVS and CDR2 is FQNEAQ.